The clone carrying this TCR beta chain was counted between two and nine times. Its target is unknown. These data belong to a study of T-cell memory formation after mild COVID-19. Looking at the study overall: TCR clusters were mostly confined to one donor each.

The CDR3 extends over 13 amino acids. Germline assignment: CDR1 SGHTA and CDR2 FQGNSA. Trimming took 9 bases from V and 0 from J, leaving 11 bases between them. Employing constant-segment primers, 5'RACE generated TCR alpha and TCR beta cDNA libraries bearing sample barcodes and UMIs. TCRdb fed the 5' RACE reads into MiXCR, producing one record per CDR3 protein. Of about 81,000 distinct CDR3 sequences in the sample, 20% to 30% were seen once. Study-wide findings and caveats: Balance between CD4 and CD8 was seen in clones contracting day 15 to 85, and a CD4+ lean was seen in later expanders.

This receptor was identified in a man younger than 30 who had mild COVID-19 (a few samples of this study predate the infection). Cell type and time point are not known. The chain couples TRBV7-2 to TRBJ1-1, with D perhaps TRBD1 (5 bases). Sequenced material: PBMCs or a T cell subset sorted from them (not recorded which). CDR3 amino acids: CASGTRMNTEAFF. CDR3 nucleotide sequence: TGTGCCAGTGGGACCCGTATGAACACTGAAGCTTTCTTT.